Sequencing of this T cell receptor beta chain was carried out in a study of Ad26.COV2.S vaccination and SARS-CoV-2 variants. Study in general: A participant enrolled in the COV1001 Ad26.COV2.S trial arm provided the sample. Broader study findings: Quantification of TCR breadth and depth may have yielded underestimates of total T cell responses. A substantial breadth of spike-specific CD8+ and CD4+ T cell responses after vaccination has been reported.

As for treatment: some 20 received Ad26.COV2.S at low or high dose, single or two shots; roughly five received placebo; per-sample allocation not given. Sampling took place 63 days after the first vaccine or placebo injection. Immunization relied on an Ad26 vector, which expressed Wuhan-strain SARS-CoV-2 spike. Sequenced by immunoSEQ multiplex PCR; TCRdb stores in-frame clones only, minus some. The sample includes around 450,000 clones, 89% seen only once; the top ten take more than 1.5%. This clone showed up many times. Its specificity is unknown. Germline assignment: CDR1 MNHEY and CDR2 SVGEGT. The CDR3 totals 16 residues. Trimming shortened V by 6 bases and J by 0 bases, and 14 bases separated the two germline ends.

V gene TRBV6-2 or TRBV6-3 combines with J gene TRBJ2-2, with D perhaps matching TRBD2 (6 bases). This receptor was taken from a person aged 18-60 years who received the Ad26.COV2.S COVID-19 vaccine or a placebo. This material consisted of peripheral blood, taken in a trial of Ad26.COV2.S vaccine versus placebo. The CDR3 protein is CASSPRGLANTGELFF. The CDR3 DNA is TGTGCCAGCAGCCCGCGGGGCCTAGCGAACACCGGGGAGCTGTTTTTT.